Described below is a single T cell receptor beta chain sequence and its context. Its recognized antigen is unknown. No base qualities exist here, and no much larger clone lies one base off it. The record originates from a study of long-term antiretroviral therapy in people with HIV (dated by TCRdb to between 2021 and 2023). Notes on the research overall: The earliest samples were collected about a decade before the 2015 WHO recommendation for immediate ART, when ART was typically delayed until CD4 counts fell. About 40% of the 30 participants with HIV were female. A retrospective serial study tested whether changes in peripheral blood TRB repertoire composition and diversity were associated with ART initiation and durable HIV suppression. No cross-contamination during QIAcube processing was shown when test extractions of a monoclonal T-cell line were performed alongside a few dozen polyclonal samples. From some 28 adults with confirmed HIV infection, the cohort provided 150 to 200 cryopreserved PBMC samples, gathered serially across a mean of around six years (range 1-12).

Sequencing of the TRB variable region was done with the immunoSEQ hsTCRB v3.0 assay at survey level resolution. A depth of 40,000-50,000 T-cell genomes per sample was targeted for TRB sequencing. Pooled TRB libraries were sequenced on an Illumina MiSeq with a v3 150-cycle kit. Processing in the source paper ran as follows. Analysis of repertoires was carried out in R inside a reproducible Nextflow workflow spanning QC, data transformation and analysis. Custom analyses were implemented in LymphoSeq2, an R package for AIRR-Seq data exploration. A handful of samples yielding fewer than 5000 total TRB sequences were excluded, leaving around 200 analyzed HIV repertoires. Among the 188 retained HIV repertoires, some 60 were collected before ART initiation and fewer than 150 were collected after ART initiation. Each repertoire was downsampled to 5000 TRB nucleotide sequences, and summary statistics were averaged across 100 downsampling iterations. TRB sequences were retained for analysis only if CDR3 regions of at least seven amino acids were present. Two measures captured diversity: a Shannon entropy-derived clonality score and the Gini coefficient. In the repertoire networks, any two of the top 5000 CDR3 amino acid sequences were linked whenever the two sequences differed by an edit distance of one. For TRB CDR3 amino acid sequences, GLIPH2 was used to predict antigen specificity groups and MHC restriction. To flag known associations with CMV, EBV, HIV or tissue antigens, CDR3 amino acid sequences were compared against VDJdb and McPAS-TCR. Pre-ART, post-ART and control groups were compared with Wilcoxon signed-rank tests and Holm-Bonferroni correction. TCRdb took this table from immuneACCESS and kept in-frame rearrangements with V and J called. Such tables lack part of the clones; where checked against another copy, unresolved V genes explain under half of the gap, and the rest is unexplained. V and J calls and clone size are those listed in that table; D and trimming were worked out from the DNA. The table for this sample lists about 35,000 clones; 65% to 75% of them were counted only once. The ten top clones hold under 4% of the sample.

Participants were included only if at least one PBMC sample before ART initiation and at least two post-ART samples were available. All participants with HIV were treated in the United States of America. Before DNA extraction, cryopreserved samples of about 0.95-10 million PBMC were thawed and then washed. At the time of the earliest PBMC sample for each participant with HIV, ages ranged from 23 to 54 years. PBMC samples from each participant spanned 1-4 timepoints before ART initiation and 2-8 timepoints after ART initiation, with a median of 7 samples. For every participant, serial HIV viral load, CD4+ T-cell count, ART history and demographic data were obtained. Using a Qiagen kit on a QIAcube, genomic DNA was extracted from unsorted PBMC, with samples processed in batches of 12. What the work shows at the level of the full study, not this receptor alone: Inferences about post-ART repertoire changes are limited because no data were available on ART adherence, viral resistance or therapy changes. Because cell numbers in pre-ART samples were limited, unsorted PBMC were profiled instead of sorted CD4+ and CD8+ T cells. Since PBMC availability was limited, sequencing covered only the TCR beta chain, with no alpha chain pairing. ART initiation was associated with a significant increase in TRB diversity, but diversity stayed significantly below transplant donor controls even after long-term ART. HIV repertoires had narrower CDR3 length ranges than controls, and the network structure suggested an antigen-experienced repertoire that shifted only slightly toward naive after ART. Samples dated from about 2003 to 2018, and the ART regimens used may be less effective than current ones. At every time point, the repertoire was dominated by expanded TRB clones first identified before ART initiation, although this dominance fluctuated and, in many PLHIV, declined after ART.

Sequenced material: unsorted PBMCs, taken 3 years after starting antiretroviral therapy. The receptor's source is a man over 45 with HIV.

The nucleotide sequence is given as TGTGCCACCAGAAAACTAGCGGGAGGGCTTAATGAGCAGTTCTTC. This is translated as CATRKLAGGLNEQFF. Recombination connected TRBV15 to TRBJ2-1; 13 bases in between match TRBD2. According to the germline V gene (reference sequence), CDR1 reads LNHNV and CDR2 reads YYDKDF. The CDR3 runs 15 amino acids, cysteine and phenylalanine included. The only DNA kept is the CDR3, 45 bases in frame from the first base. Trimmed from V: 6 bases; trimmed from J: 7 bases; junction bases lacking a gene match: 6.